This T cell receptor (beta chain) originates from a study of Ad26.COV2.S vaccination and SARS-CoV-2 variants. Points from the study as a whole: The study found similar non-spike TCR breadth in vaccine and placebo recipients. Overall T cell responses may have been underestimated by the analyses of TCR breadth and depth.

TCRdb's table, derived via immunoSEQ multiplex PCR, lists solely in-frame clones and lacks some. In the table there are 350,000 to 500,000 clones, 89% of which are singletons. Treatment indicated: 15 to 20 received Ad26.COV2.S at low or high dose, single or two shots; about 5 received placebo; per-sample allocation not given. Specimens were obtained on day 63 following the first vaccine or placebo injection. This person who donated was an adult of 18-55 years in Boston. Turning to this clone: What it binds is not known.

The germline V gene encodes CDR1 GTSNPN and CDR2 SVGIG (reference sequence). The CDR3 has 15 residues. Trimming pared 7 bases from V and 1 base from J, leaving 18 bases between. The sequencing used peripheral blood, collected in a trial of Ad26.COV2.S vaccine versus placebo. V and J are TRBV30 and TRBJ2-3; D ambiguous. This clonotype was obtained from a person between 18 and 60 years old who received the Ad26.COV2.S COVID-19 vaccine or a placebo. The CDR3 region is CASIPGGKGTDTQYF. CDR3 sequence (DNA): TGTGCCTCTATCCCAGGCGGCAAAGGCACAGATACGCAGTATTTT.